The 14 T cell receptor beta chains reported below all come from one sample, sequenced in a study of patients and donors after allogeneic stem cell transplantation. MiXCR, applied by TCRdb to the RT-PCR reads, yields one record per CDR3 protein. The repertoire holds about a million distinct CDR3 sequences, about 20% seen once, with around 6% in the top ten. Sequencing was performed on blood, either unsorted or a sorted T cell fraction (not recorded which). These receptor sequences come from a human donor who was either an allogeneic HSCT recipient or a stem cell or donor lymphocyte infusion donor (not recorded which). It is not recorded whose cells these are; they may come from a transplant donor.

The table lists this clonotype with a few counts. The chain links TRBV20-1 to TRBJ1-1, with D unresolved. V lost 0 bases and J lost 6, with 14 bases in between. CDR3 size: 14 residues. Germline CDR1 is DFQATT and CDR2 is SNEGSKA (reference sequence). The chain's CDR3 is CSAREPTPWPEAFF. The CDR3 DNA follows: TGCAGTGCTAGAGAGCCAACCCCATGGCCTGAAGCTTTCTTT.

The rearrangement uses TRBV5-1 and TRBJ2-2; TRBD1 aligns across 10 bases. In germline, CDR1 is SGHRS, CDR2 YFSETQ. V dropped 4 bases and J dropped 6; count of bases not matched to a gene: 21. The CDR3 contains 20 residues. The CDR3 DNA sequence: TGCGCCAGCAGCCCGACTCGGGACAGGGGCACGTTATCTTCGGCCGGGGAGCTGTTTTTT. It is translated as CASSPTRDRGTLSSAGELFF.

The chain links TRBV27 to TRBJ1-1; D gene ambiguous. The V and J ends lost 2 bases and 6 bases respectively, with 13 bases between them. Germline lookup yields CDR1 MNHEY and CDR2 SMNVEV (reference sequence). This CDR3 contains 14 residues. CDR3 DNA: TGTGCCAGCAGTTTACTTGGGCAGGCCGCTGAAGCTTTCTTT. Translating gives CASSLLGQAAEAFF.

The chain has TRBV4-1 and TRBJ2-1, with TRBD2 identical over 8 bases. There are 14 residues in the CDR3. Germline V gene data show CDR1 as MGHRA and CDR2 as YSYEKL. The ends lost 8 bases at V and 2 bases at J; junction bases unmatched: 5. The chain's CDR3 is CASSAGGTYNEQFF. In DNA form, the CDR3 reads TGCGCCAGCTCGGCGGGAGGAACCTACAATGAGCAGTTCTTC.

This clonotype was counted a few times. The chain joins TRBV12-3 or TRBV12-4 to TRBJ2-6; D is undetermined. This CDR3 is 16 amino acids long. Between the trimmed V and J ends, which lost 2 bases and 0 bases, there was a span of 8 bases. CDR3 residues: CASSLNVGSGANVLTF. The CDR3 bases are TGTGCCAGCAGTTTAAATGTGGGCTCTGGGGCCAACGTCCTGACTTTC.

This clonotype was seen a handful of times. This chain uses TRBV29-1 with TRBJ2-2, with a weak D call TRBD2 (5 bases). V lost 7 bases and J 6 bases, leaving 12 bases between the germline ends. Germline V gene lookup returns CDR1 SQVTM and CDR2 ANQGSEA. The CDR3 covers 12 residues. The DNA of the CDR3 is TGCAGCGCAGAGAAAGCGGCCGGGGAGCTGTTTTTT. Amino acids: CSAEKAAGELFF.

This clonotype was observed once. The genes are TRBV19 and TRBJ1-2; no firm D call. The length of the CDR3 is 15 residues. Germline CDR1 and CDR2: LNHDA and SQIVND (reference sequence). V was shortened by 5 bases and J by 4 bases, with 17 bases between the two germline ends. CDR3 coding DNA: TGTGCCAGTAGTGGCATCACAATCGATAGCTATGGCTACACCTTC. Translating it yields CASSGITIDSYGYTF.

The DNA for the CDR3 is TGCAGTGCTATTGACAGGCCGACCCGGGAGCTGTTTTTT. Amino acid sequence: CSAIDRPTRELFF. The genes are TRBV20-1 and TRBJ2-2; perhaps TRBD1 as D (6 bases). V gave up 4 bases and J gave up 9 bases, with 15 bases separating them. Looked up from germline, CDR1 is DFQATT and CDR2 is SNEGSKA (reference sequence). This CDR3 is 13 amino acids long.

This clonotype was observed a handful of times. The chain employs TRBV4-2 and TRBJ2-7, with TRBD2 identical over 8 bases. The CDR3 covers 14 residues. J gave up 1 base and V 5 bases, and 4 bases lay outside the gene matches. Germline CDR1 is LGHNA and CDR2 is YNFKEQ. The CDR3 DNA reads as TGTGCCAGCAGCGCGGGAGGACAGTCCTACGAGCAGTACTTC. Its protein product is CASSAGGQSYEQYF.

The chain is built from TRBV5-1 and TRBJ2-7; TRBD1 matches at 9 bases. This CDR3 contains 13 residues. V lost 3 bases and J lost 7; bases outside the gene matches: 5. CDR1 and CDR2 (germline): SGHRS, YFSETQ. The CDR3 coding sequence is TGCGCCAGCAGCTACAAGACAGGGGGAGAGCAGTACTTC. Amino acid sequence: CASSYKTGGEQYF.

This clonotype came up a few times. This chain links TRBV12-3 or TRBV12-4 with TRBJ2-3; TRBD2 aligns across 10 bases. The trim removed 3 bases at V and 8 bases at J, leaving 8 bases unmatched. There are 15 residues in the CDR3. The CDR3 nucleotides are TGTGCCAGCAGTTTGGAAGCGGGGGGGCTGGGTACGCAGTATTTT. It encodes CASSLEAGGLGTQYF.

Worth noting for this clonotype: It may be a read error: a sequence one base away is much more abundant. The V and J genes are TRBV29-1 and TRBJ2-1; 11 bases line up with TRBD2. There are 13 residues in the CDR3. CDR1 and CDR2 (germline): SQVTM, ANQGSEA. The CDR3 nucleotides read TGCAGTCGAACTAGCGGGAGTTTTAATAAGCAGTTCTTC. Translated: CSRTSGSFNKQFF.

There are many counts of this clonotype. The J gene is TRBJ2-2, the V gene TRBV27; unclear D gene. Germline CDR1 is MNHEY and CDR2 is SMNVEV (reference sequence). The CDR3 is 15 residues long. Trimming took off 2 bases at V and 1 base at J, with 8 bases between the two ends. DNA for the CDR3: TGTGCCAGCAGTTTAGCGAGAGAGAACACCGGGGAGCTGTTTTTT. Residues: CASSLARENTGELFF.

This rearrangement joins TRBV20-1 to TRBJ2-7; D unresolved. The V and J ends lost 0 bases and 5 bases respectively, with 8 bases between them. Looked up from germline, CDR1 is DFQATT and CDR2 is SNEGSKA (reference sequence). The CDR3 is made up of 12 amino acids. CDR3 DNA sequence: TGCAGTGCTAGAGATCTTGTACACGAGCAGTACTTC. This encodes CSARDLVHEQYF.